The clone carrying this T cell receptor beta chain was observed a handful of times. The antigen is undetermined. This entry belongs to a study of T cell responses to AZD1222 COVID-19 vaccine. Study outcomes and limitations: Baseline seropositives among AZD1222 recipients totaled only six or seven. Among vaccine-associated CD4 TCRs, coverage spanned spike, with dominance at 160-218 and 743-854. Close to half of spike-specific TCRs reportedly recognize unmutated variant regions. Donor demographics were predominantly white British with a female majority; clonal diversity may be underestimated.

Data came from immunoSEQ multiplex PCR; TCRdb stores just in-frame clones and leaves some out. The top ten clones hold 5.5% to 7% of a sample with 75,000 to 100,000 clones, approximately 86% of them seen once. Deletions cut 0 bases from V and 2 bases from J, with 12 bases between. In germline, CDR1 is SGHNT, CDR2 YYREEE (reference sequence). This CDR3 contains 15 residues. Source: peripheral blood, taken on day 0 of AZD1222 vaccination. This clonotype originated in an adult in good health. This chain connects TRBV5-4 to TRBJ2-7; tentatively, D is TRBD1 (6 bases). The CDR3 region is CASSLVTGTTYEQYF. CDR3 nucleotides: TGTGCCAGCAGCTTGGTAACCGGGACAACCTACGAGCAGTACTTC.